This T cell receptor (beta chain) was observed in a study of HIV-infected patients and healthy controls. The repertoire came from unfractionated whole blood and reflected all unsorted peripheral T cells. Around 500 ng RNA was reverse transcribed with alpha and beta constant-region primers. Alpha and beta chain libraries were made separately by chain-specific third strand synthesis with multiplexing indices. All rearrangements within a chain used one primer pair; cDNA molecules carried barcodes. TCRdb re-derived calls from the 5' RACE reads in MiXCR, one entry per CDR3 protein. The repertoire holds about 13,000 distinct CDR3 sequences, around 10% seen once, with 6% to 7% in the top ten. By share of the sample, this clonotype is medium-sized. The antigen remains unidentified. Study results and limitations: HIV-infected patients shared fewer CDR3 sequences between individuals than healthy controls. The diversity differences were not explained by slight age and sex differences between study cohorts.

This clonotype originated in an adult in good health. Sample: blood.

CDR3 residues: CASSQGLAFGEQYF. The CDR3 DNA reads as TGTGCCAGCAGCCAGGGACTAGCGTTTGGGGAGCAGTACTTC. The chain combines TRBV6-2 or TRBV6-3 with TRBJ2-7; 10 bases align to TRBD2. J lost 7 bases, V lost 6 bases, and 9 bases had no gene match. In germline, CDR1 is MNHEY, CDR2 SVGEGT. This CDR3 region has 14 residues.